The clone carrying this T cell receptor (beta chain) has at least ten counts. This sample was included in a study of low-dose radiotherapy and immunotherapy resistance in tumors. cDNA synthesis used a TRAV/TRBV-specific primer set for both chains. With a V-primer adapter and a constant-region primer, TCRs were amplified for approximately 19 PCR cycles. TCRdb processed the reads anew with MiXCR; each CDR3 protein has one entry. The table lists 65,000 to 90,000 distinct CDR3 sequences, 15% to 20% of them singletons. Specified time point: before trial treatment. Enrollment required an advanced solid tumor negative for tumor-infiltrating lymphocytes. Specimen: PBMCs, collected before treatment. The sequence was collected from a male donor with prostate cancer.

CDR3 nucleotides: TGTGCCAGTAGTCCAGACCGGGGCAGGGCCCACGAGCAGTACTTC. Encoded protein: CASSPDRGRAHEQYF. The chain is built from TRBV19 and TRBJ2-7; TRBD1 or TRBD2 may be the D gene (5 bases each). CDR1 is LNHDA and CDR2 is SQIVND in the germline V gene (reference sequence). Trimming shortened V by 5 bases and J by 5 bases, and 19 bases separated the two germline ends. This CDR3 comprises 15 residues.